The present entry profiles one TCR beta chain with its context. As yet, its antigen is unknown. This specimen comes from a study of PD-1 blockade in classical Hodgkin lymphoma. The overall study: Intravenous infusions of nivolumab 3 mg/kg reached patients every 2 weeks. Study-level results: Exclusion covered patients beginning nivolumab under 1 year post-ASCT. Those achieving complete response showed baseline diversity like newly diagnosed patients.

The V end lost 3 bases, the J end lost 2 bases, and 13 bases lay between the germline ends. The CDR3 contains 15 residues. Germline V gene sequence: CDR1 LNHDA, CDR2 SQIVND (reference sequence). The data were produced by immunoSEQ multiplex PCR, yet TCRdb's version contains in-frame clones alone and is incomplete. The table records about 17,000 clones, about 65% of them present only once. Time point here: cycle 4 day 1 (C4D1), after 6 weeks of nivolumab. There was relapse after autologous stem cell transplantation in every patient, and there was variation in brentuximab vedotin exposure. The specimen was peripheral blood mononuclear cells (PBMCs), collected before the fourth cycle of nivolumab. The sequence came from a human donor with classical Hodgkin lymphoma. The chain couples TRBV19 to TRBJ2-5, with D perhaps TRBD1 or TRBD2 (6 bases each). DNA of the CDR3: TGTGCCAGTAGTATTGGGACTGGGACACAAGAGACCCAGTACTTC. Protein sequence: CASSIGTGTQETQYF.